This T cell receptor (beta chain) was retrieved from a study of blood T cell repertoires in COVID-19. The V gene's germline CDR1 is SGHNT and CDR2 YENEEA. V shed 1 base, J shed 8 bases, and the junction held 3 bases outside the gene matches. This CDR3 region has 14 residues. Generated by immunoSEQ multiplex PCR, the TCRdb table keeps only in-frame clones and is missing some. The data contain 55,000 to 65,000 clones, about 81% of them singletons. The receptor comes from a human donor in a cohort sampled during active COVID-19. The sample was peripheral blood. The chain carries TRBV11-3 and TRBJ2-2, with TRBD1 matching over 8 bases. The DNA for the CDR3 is TGTGCCAGCAGCTTAGCACAGGGGGTAGGGGAGCTGTTTTTT. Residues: CASSLAQGVGELFF.